This T cell receptor (beta chain) was profiled in a study of regulatory T cells in long-lasting Graves disease. About the research overall: Graves' patients with a new diagnosis had received antithyroid drugs under 3 months. Findings and limits, study-wide: Fewer public clonotypes were shared by new patients (about 940) than by persistent patients (about 3,000). Patients with persistent disease showed a bias toward TRBV28, TRBJ1-2 and TRBJ2-5.

Sequencing libraries for TCR beta were prepared with iRepertoire HTBI primers and Arm-PCR of CDR3 regions. MiXCR, applied by TCRdb to the multiplex PCR reads, yields one record per CDR3 protein. The table records approximately 440,000 distinct CDR3 sequences, roughly 16% of them present only once. The time point here: newly diagnosed GD, antithyroid drugs for less than 3 months. PBMC RNA served as the TCR library source. This clonotype has more than one count but fewer than ten. Its cognate antigen is unknown. V dropped 0 bases and J dropped 0 bases, with 12 bases sitting between them. Germline V gene sequence: CDR1 SGHRS, CDR2 YFSETQ. The CDR3 totals 16 residues. The same sample was also used in a study of T cells in Graves' hyperthyroidism and ophthalmopathy.

This TCR was recovered from a man aged 35 to 55 with Graves disease. This chain joins TRBV5-1 and TRBJ2-5; D not certain. Sequencing used peripheral blood mononuclear cells (PBMCs), obtained at new diagnosis, from a patient treated with antithyroid drugs. The CDR3 bases are TGCGCCAGCAGCTTGGCGATAGACCGCAACCAAGAGACCCAGTACTTC. Protein: CASSLAIDRNQETQYF.